The clone carrying this T cell receptor beta chain was detected only a few times. Its antigen is undetermined. The data stem from a study of cytomegalovirus exposure and HLA in healthy donors. Findings of the study overall: Presence/absence comparisons presumed near-even sequencing depth among donors. The authors enumerated roughly 160 TCR beta chains as linked to cytomegalovirus. Later analysis associated a missense DCLRE1C variant with TCR beta V- and J-gene trimming.

Primers for the PCR totalled 60 Vbeta and 13 Jbeta. Only in-frame clones appear in the TCRdb table, and some are missing; sequencing was by immunoSEQ multiplex PCR. The sample carries about 130,000 clones, 17% recorded once. V was clipped by 5 bases and J by 6 bases, with 19 bases between them. Germline loops: CDR1 MDHEN, CDR2 SYDVKM. The CDR3 length is 16 residues. The V gene is TRBV28, the J gene TRBJ1-4, with TRBD1 as a possible D gene (6 bases). This sequence originates from a female donor in good health and CMV-seropositive. The sample taken for sequencing was PBMCs. For the CDR3, the DNA is TGTGCCAGCAGTCCCATACAGGGAAGGTGGGATGAAAAACTGTTTTTT. This translates into CASSPIQGRWDEKLFF. The full variable domain, in which reference TRBV28 and TRBJ1-4 provide the parts outside the CDR3, is DVKVTQSSRYLVKRTGEKVFLECVQDMDHENMFWYRQDPGLGLRLIYFSYDVKMKEKGDIPEGYSVSREKKERFSLILESASTNQTSMYLCASSPIQGRWDEKLFFGSGTQLSVL.